This T cell receptor beta chain was recorded in a study of blood T cell repertoires in COVID-19. Study in general: T cells, B-cell-depleted T cells, or PBMCs provided the cDNA or gDNA that served as material.

Study processing details: Amplification with reference gene primers provided the estimates of nucleated cell counts. Libraries were prepared by immunoSEQ multiplex PCR; TCRdb keeps only in-frame clonotypes and omits some of them. V and J calls and clone size are those listed in that table; D and trimming were worked out from the DNA. The sample yields 150,000 to 250,000 clones, roughly four fifths seen once. The table lists this clone with a few counts. Donors of Cohort 3 who recovered were those that had two negative PCRs, clearance, or symptom resolution. CDR1 and CDR2 from the germline V gene are SEHNR and FQNEAQ (reference sequence). The CDR3 sequence is 14 residues long. Trimming cost V 5 bases and J 2 bases, with 10 bases left between them.

This sequence originates from a man aged 35 to 55 who had recovered from COVID-19. The chain employs TRBV7-9 and TRBJ1-5, with no clear D. The sequencing input was PBMCs or T cells enriched from blood (not recorded which). CDR3 residues: CASSPVNGNQPQHF. The CDR3 DNA sequence: TGTGCCAGCAGCCCAGTCAATGGCAATCAGCCCCAGCATTTT.